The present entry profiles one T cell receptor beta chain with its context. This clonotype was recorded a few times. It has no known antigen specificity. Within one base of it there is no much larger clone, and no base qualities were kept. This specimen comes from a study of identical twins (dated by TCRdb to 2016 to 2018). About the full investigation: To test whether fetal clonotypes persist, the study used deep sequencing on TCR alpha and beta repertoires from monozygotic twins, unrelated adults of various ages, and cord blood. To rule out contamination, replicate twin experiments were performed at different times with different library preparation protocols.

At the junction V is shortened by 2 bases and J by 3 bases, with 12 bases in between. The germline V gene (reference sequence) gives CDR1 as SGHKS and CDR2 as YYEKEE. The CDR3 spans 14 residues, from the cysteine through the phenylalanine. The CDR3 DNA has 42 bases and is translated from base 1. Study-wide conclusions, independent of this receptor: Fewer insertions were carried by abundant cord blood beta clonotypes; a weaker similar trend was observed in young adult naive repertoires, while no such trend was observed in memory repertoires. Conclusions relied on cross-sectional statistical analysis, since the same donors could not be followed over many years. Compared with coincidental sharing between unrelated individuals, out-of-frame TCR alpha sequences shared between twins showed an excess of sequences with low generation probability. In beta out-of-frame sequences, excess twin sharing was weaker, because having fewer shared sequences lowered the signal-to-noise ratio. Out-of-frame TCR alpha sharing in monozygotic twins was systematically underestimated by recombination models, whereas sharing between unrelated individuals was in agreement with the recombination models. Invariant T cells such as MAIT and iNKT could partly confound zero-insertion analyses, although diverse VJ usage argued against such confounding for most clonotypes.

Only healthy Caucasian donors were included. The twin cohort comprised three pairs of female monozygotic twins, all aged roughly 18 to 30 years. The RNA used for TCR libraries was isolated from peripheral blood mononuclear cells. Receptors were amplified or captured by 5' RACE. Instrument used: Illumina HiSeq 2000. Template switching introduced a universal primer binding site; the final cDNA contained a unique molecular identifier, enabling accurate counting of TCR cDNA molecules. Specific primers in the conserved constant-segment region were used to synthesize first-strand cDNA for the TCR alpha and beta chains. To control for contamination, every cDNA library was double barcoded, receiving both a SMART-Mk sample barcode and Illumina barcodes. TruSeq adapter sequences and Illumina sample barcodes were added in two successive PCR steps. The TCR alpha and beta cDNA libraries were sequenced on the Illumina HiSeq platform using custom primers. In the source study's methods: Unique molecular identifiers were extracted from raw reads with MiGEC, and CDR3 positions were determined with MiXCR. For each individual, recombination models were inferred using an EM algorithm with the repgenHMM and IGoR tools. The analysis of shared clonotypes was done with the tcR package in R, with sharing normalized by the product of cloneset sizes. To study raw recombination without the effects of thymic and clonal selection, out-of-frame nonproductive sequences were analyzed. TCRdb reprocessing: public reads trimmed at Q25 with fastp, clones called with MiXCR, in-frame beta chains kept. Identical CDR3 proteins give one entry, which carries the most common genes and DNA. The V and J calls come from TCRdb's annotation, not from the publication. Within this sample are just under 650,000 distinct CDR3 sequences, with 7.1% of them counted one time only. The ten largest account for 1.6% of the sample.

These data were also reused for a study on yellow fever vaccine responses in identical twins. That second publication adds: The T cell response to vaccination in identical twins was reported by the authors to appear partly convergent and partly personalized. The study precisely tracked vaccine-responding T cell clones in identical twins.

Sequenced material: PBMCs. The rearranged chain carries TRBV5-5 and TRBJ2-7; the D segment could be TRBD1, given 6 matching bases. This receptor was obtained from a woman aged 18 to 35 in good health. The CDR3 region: CASSLRRGVYEQYF. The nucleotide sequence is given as TGTGCCAGCAGCTTACGCAGGGGAGTCTACGAGCAGTACTTC.